This T cell receptor (beta chain) was observed in a study of cytomegalovirus exposure and HLA in healthy donors. Using immunoSEQ multiplex PCR, the repertoire was profiled, and TCRdb retains in-frame clones only, with some absent. This table holds under 300,000 clones, approximately 86% found once. Sample: PBMCs. This clonotype originated in a woman in her thirties in good health and CMV-seropositive.

The CDR3 bases are TGCGCCAGCAGCCAAGCAGACAGGGGGGATCAGCCCCAGCATTTT. It yields the protein CASSQADRGDQPQHF. The rearrangement uses TRBV4-1 and TRBJ1-5; TRBD1 matches at 9 bases. The junction had 3 bases not matched to a gene; V was cut back by 1 base and J by 5 bases. The length of the CDR3 is 15 residues. Germline V gene lookup returns CDR1 MGHRA and CDR2 YSYEKL.